This record looks at one T cell receptor beta chain sequence and its context. CDR1 is LNHDA and CDR2 is SQIVND in the germline V gene (reference sequence). The CDR3 has 14 amino acids. After removal of 8 bases from V and 2 bases from J, the junction contained 6 bases not matched to a gene. Original handling: Amplification of reference gene primers was used by the study to estimate nucleated cell counts. The assay was immunoSEQ multiplex PCR, and TCRdb's table has in-frame clones only and misses some. V, J and clone size are taken as reported in that table, and D and trimming were inferred from the DNA itself. This table holds approximately 190,000 clones, approximately 80% found once. This entry comes from a study of blood T cell repertoires in COVID-19. Study details: Material from acute and convalescent COVID-19 was sourced from the United States, Italy and Spain. The cDNA or gDNA used as material had been derived from T cells, B-cell-depleted T cells, or PBMCs.

Source material: peripheral blood. The V and J genes are TRBV19 and TRBJ2-7; 10 bases map to TRBD2. The source of this sequence is a human donor in a cohort sampled during active COVID-19. The CDR3 coding sequence is TGTGCCAGTTCACCTAGCGGGAGAGCCTACGAGCAGTACTTC. This translates into CASSPSGRAYEQYF.